This T cell receptor (beta chain) was recovered during a study of identical twins. MiXCR, applied by TCRdb to the 5' RACE reads, yields one record per CDR3 protein. The data contain 1.5 million or so distinct CDR3 sequences, less than 40% of them singletons. The CDR3 has 15 amino acids. V was trimmed by 3 bases and J by 1 base, leaving 15 bases between them. Germline V gene lookup returns CDR1 DFQATT and CDR2 SNEGSKA (reference sequence). The sequenced sample consisted of cord blood. The TCR originated in a newborn girl in good health. The rearrangement joins TRBV20-1 to TRBJ2-5; the D gene is possibly TRBD1 (5 bases). CDR3 sequence (DNA): TGCAGTGCTAGGGCTCAGGGTCGAGGCCAAGAGACCCAGTACTTC. Translated, it gives CSARAQGRGQETQYF.